Listed here are 19 T cell receptor beta chains from one sample, sequenced in a study of cytomegalovirus exposure and HLA in healthy donors. Assay used: immunoSEQ multiplex PCR; TCRdb lists only in-frame clones, some missing. The sample records tens of thousands of clones, over 85% being singletons. The sample comprised PBMCs. The source is a woman aged 18-35 years in good health and CMV-seronegative.

This chain joins TRBV11-2 and TRBJ2-1, with 11 bases fitting TRBD2. The CDR3 has 16 amino acids. The junction had 4 bases not matched to a gene; V was cut back by 4 bases and J by 2 bases. In germline, CDR1 is SGHAT, CDR2 FQNNGV. The CDR3 loop is CASSSYSGRAYNEQFF. In DNA form, the CDR3 reads TGTGCCAGCAGCTCGTATAGCGGGAGGGCCTACAATGAGCAGTTCTTC.

The CDR3 DNA reads TGTGCCAGCAGCGTAGGAGACACCGGGGAGCTGTTTTTT. It yields the protein CASSVGDTGELFF. This rearrangement joins TRBV9 to TRBJ2-2, with D unresolved. The CDR3 is made up of 13 amino acids. Germline lookup yields CDR1 SGDLS and CDR2 YYNGEE. V was clipped by 0 bases and J by 3 bases, with 3 bases between them.

This chain uses TRBV28 with TRBJ1-1; 8 bases are a match to TRBD1. The V gene's germline CDR1 is MDHEN and CDR2 SYDVKM. V shed 5 bases and J 8 bases; nucleotides not matched to a gene: 10. This CDR3 contains 14 residues. The CDR3 sequence: CASSAGQGEGEAFF. The CDR3 DNA is TGTGCCAGCAGTGCTGGACAGGGTGAAGGGGAAGCTTTCTTT.

This clone appeared once. The genes are TRBV9 and TRBJ2-3; 9 nucleotides align to TRBD2. V was clipped by 0 bases and J by 0 bases; unmatched bases: 2. Per germline, CDR1 SGDLS and CDR2 YYNGEE. This CDR3 has 16 residues. The DNA of the CDR3 is TGTGCCAGCAGCGTAGTTCTAGCGGGGAGCACAGATACGCAGTATTTT. It specifies CASSVVLAGSTDTQYF.

The V and J genes are TRBV7-9 and TRBJ2-1; 11 positions match TRBD2. This CDR3 region has 17 residues. CDR1 is SEHNR, CDR2 FQNEAQ, per germline (reference sequence). Germline trimming cut 5 bases from V and 2 bases from J; bases unmatched to any gene: 8. The CDR3 protein is CASSPILAGGPYNEQFF. DNA of the CDR3: TGTGCCAGCAGCCCAATCCTAGCGGGGGGACCCTACAATGAGCAGTTCTTC. Looking up the rest from reference TRBV7-9 and TRBJ2-1 gives the full variable domain: DTGVSQNPRHKITKRGQNVTFRCDPISEHNRLYWYRQTLGQGPEFLTYFQNEAQLEKSRLLSDRFSAERPKGSFSTLEIQRTEQGDSAMYLCASSPILAGGPYNEQFFGPGTRLTVL.

This sequence joins TRBV2 and TRBJ2-3, with D perhaps matching TRBD2 (6 bases). The V end lost 5 bases, the J end lost 0 bases, and 15 bases lay between the germline ends. The CDR3 is 16 amino acids. Germline-derived CDR1 and CDR2 are SNHLY and FYNNEI. CDR3 nucleotides: TGTGCCAGCAGTCCGACCCGCGCGGGGAGCACAGATACGCAGTATTTT. The encoded protein is CASSPTRAGSTDTQYF. Combining the CDR3 with reference TRBV2 and TRBJ2-3 gives the whole variable domain EPEVTQTPSHQVTQMGQEVILRCVPISNHLYFYWYRQILGQKVEFLVSFYNNEISEKSEIFDDQFSVERPDGSNFTLKIRSTKLEDSAMYFCASSPTRAGSTDTQYFGPGTRLTVL.

The rearrangement links TRBV23-1 to TRBJ2-4; 8 bases are a match to TRBD1. TRBV23-1 carries the ORF label, with uncertain function. The CDR3 is 18 amino acids. J gave up 0 bases and V 8 bases, and 15 bases lay outside the gene matches. CDR3 DNA: TGCGCCAGCGGATGGGACAGGACGAGTATCCTAGCCAAAAACATTCAGTACTTC. As protein: CASGWDRTSILAKNIQYF.

The chain has TRBV5-4 and TRBJ1-2; D may be TRBD1 (6 bases). Per the germline V gene, CDR1 is SGHNT and CDR2 is YYREEE (reference sequence). The CDR3 totals 13 residues. V dropped 4 bases and J dropped 8 bases, with 15 bases sitting between them. The DNA for the CDR3 is TGTGCCAGCAGCGAGGACAGCGCGGTGGGCTACACCTTC. Translating it yields CASSEDSAVGYTF.

The chain combines TRBV29-1 with TRBJ1-1, with D possibly matching TRBD1 (6 bases). There are 13 residues in the CDR3. Germline CDR1 SQVTM, CDR2 ANQGSEA. V was trimmed by 5 bases and J by 3 bases, leaving 13 bases between them. This CDR3 reads CSVCQGPDTEAFF. The CDR3 DNA follows: TGCAGCGTTTGTCAGGGGCCTGACACTGAAGCTTTCTTT.

The chain has TRBV5-1 and TRBJ1-1; no clear D gene. V gave up 0 bases and J gave up 3 bases, with 9 bases separating them. Germline V gives CDR1 SGHRS, CDR2 YFSETQ. The CDR3 has 14 residues. CDR3 protein: CASSLAGGYTEAFF. The CDR3 region has the DNA TGCGCCAGCAGCTTGGCCGGTGGTTACACTGAAGCTTTCTTT.

The chain combines TRBV5-1 with TRBJ2-7; 13 positions agree with TRBD2. V shed 4 bases, J shed 0 bases, and the junction held 10 bases outside the gene matches. This CDR3 comprises 18 residues. CDR1 and CDR2 (germline): SGHRS, YFSETQ. The CDR3 DNA follows: TGCGCCAGCAGCCCACAGGGACTAGCGGGGTGGAGCTCCTACGAGCAGTACTTC. The encoded protein is CASSPQGLAGWSSYEQYF.

This clone has a handful of counts. This chain uses TRBV2 with TRBJ1-2; possible D gene TRBD1, 5 bases. The CDR3 contains 13 residues. In germline, CDR1 is SNHLY, CDR2 FYNNEI. V was pared by 6 bases and J by 4 bases, with 12 bases between. Here the CDR3 reads CASSETGSYGYTF. DNA for the CDR3: TGTGCCAGCAGCGAAACAGGAAGCTATGGCTACACCTTC. The complete variable domain, with remaining parts taken from reference TRBV2 and TRBJ1-2, reads EPEVTQTPSHQVTQMGQEVILRCVPISNHLYFYWYRQILGQKVEFLVSFYNNEISEKSEIFDDQFSVERPDGSNFTLKIRSTKLEDSAMYFCASSETGSYGYTFGSGTRLTVV.

The chain joins TRBV18 to TRBJ2-1, with 7 positions matching TRBD2. The CDR3 length is 13 residues. CDR1 is KGHSH and CDR2 is LQKENI in the germline V gene. Trimming took 2 bases from V and 10 from J; bases not matched to a gene: 5. The CDR3 DNA reads TGTGCCAGCTCACCAACGGGGGGTATCGAGCAGTTCTTC. Its translation is CASSPTGGIEQFF.

The rearrangement joins TRBV5-1 to TRBJ1-2; 7 nucleotides align to TRBD1. The CDR3 consists of 14 residues. V shed 2 bases, J shed 2 bases, and the junction held 3 bases outside the gene matches. Per the germline V gene, CDR1 is SGHRS and CDR2 is YFSETQ. CDR3 sequence: CASSFQGQNYGYTF. The CDR3 bases are TGCGCCAGCAGCTTCCAGGGACAGAACTATGGCTACACCTTC.

This chain uses TRBV27 with TRBJ1-2; D is perhaps TRBD1 (6 bases). Germline V gene lookup returns CDR1 MNHEY and CDR2 SMNVEV (reference sequence). V lost 4 bases and J lost 7, with 10 bases in between. This CDR3 has 12 amino acids. The CDR3 region has the DNA TGTGCCAGCAGTTCAGGGGCGCTTGGCTACACCTTC. Amino acids: CASSSGALGYTF.

This chain uses TRBV11-2 with TRBJ2-1; D not resolved. This CDR3 spans 13 amino acids. Germline V gives CDR1 SGHAT, CDR2 FQNNGV. V was trimmed by 5 bases and J by 10 bases, leaving 15 bases between them. The chain's CDR3 is CASSRRRTREQFF. The CDR3 nucleotides are TGTGCCAGCAGCCGACGGCGAACGCGGGAGCAGTTCTTC.

The V gene is TRBV5-1, the J gene TRBJ2-7; D is unresolved. Trimming cost V 4 bases and J 6 bases, with 17 bases left between them. The germline V gene has CDR1 SGHRS and CDR2 YFSETQ. The CDR3 totals 14 residues. CDR3 residues: CASSPRLGESEQYF. The CDR3 DNA follows: TGCGCCAGCAGCCCCCGCCTCGGTGAATCCGAGCAGTACTTC.

This sequence joins TRBV30 and TRBJ2-3, with 9 nucleotides matching TRBD2. The CDR3 runs 14 residues. With V trimmed by 2 bases and J by 4 bases, 4 bases remained unmatched. Germline CDR1 GTSNPN, CDR2 SVGIG (reference sequence). The CDR3 sequence: CAWSRGLAADTQYF. In DNA, the CDR3 is TGTGCCTGGAGTAGGGGACTAGCCGCAGATACGCAGTATTTT.

The V and J genes are TRBV11-2 and TRBJ1-2; 9 nucleotides align to TRBD1. This CDR3 is 10 amino acids long. CDR1 is SGHAT, CDR2 FQNNGV, per germline. The CDR3 is CVTGGDGYTF. The CDR3 region has the DNA TGTGTCACAGGGGGCGATGGCTACACCTTC.